Following are 27 T cell receptor beta chains from one sample sequenced in a study of PD-L1 blockade in urothelial cancer. The method was immunoSEQ multiplex PCR; TCRdb's version includes in-frame clones alone and lacks a portion of them. Of 70,000 to 85,000 clones listed, roughly 80% were seen once; the top ten hold 4% to 6%. Source: PBMCs, taken around atezolizumab (anti-PD-L1) treatment. Receptors originate from a man in his 70s with urothelial cancer.

The chain links TRBV2 to TRBJ2-1; 10 bases are a match to TRBD2. The CDR3 consists of 16 residues. With 3 bases clipped from V and 8 bases from J, the junction kept 10 bases outside the gene matches. The germline V gene has CDR1 SNHLY and CDR2 FYNNEI. CDR3 in DNA: TGTGCCAGCAGTGATTGGCTAGCGGGAGTAGACTATGAGCAGTTCTTC. Its translation: CASSDWLAGVDYEQFF.

The rearrangement joins TRBV29-1 to TRBJ2-1, with TRBD1 matching 10 bases. Germline assignment: CDR1 SQVTM and CDR2 ANQGSEA. This CDR3 is 16 amino acids long. Trimming cost V 3 bases and J 2 bases; bases outside gene matches: 7. The CDR3 sequence is CSVERPGQGTYNEQFF. CDR3 DNA: TGCAGCGTTGAGCGTCCGGGACAGGGGACCTACAATGAGCAGTTCTTC.

The genes are TRBV18 and TRBJ1-2; 7 positions match TRBD1. Trimming cost V 3 bases and J 5 bases; bases outside gene matches: 3. Germline V CDR1 and CDR2: KGHSH, LQKENI. CDR3 length: 13 residues. CDR3 nucleotides: TGTGCCAGCTCACCCTCGACAGGGTATGGCTACACCTTC. It codes for CASSPSTGYGYTF.

V is TRBV9 and J is TRBJ2-5; 8 positions match TRBD2. CDR1 is SGDLS and CDR2 is YYNGEE in the germline V gene. Trimming at V came to 0 bases and at J to 1 base, leaving 2 bases not matched to a gene. The CDR3 runs 15 residues. The CDR3 sequence: CASSVAGGFQETQYF. CDR3 coding DNA: TGTGCCAGCAGCGTAGCGGGAGGGTTCCAAGAGACCCAGTACTTC.

This clone was found a few times. The chain employs TRBV28 and TRBJ1-2; TRBD1 might be the D (5 bases). This CDR3 contains 12 residues. In germline, CDR1 is MDHEN, CDR2 SYDVKM. V was trimmed by 11 bases and J by 6 bases, leaving 16 bases between them. DNA of the CDR3: TGTGCCGTAGGAGGGGCCCTCGATGGCTACACCTTC. This codes for CAVGGALDGYTF.

The rearrangement links TRBV7-6 to TRBJ2-6; 7 bases are a match to TRBD1. Trimming took 2 bases from V and 0 from J; bases not matched to a gene: 7. The CDR3 is 18 amino acids. Germline CDR1 SGHVS, CDR2 FNYEAQ. In nucleotides, the CDR3 is TGTGCCAGCAGCTTAAAGATGGCAGGGGGCTCTGGGGCCAACGTCCTGACTTTC. Residues: CASSLKMAGGSGANVLTF. The variable domain in full, completed from reference TRBV7-6 and TRBJ2-6, reads GAGVSQSPRYKVTKRGQDVALRCDPISGHVSLYWYRQALGQGPEFLTYFNYEAQQDKSGLPNDRFSAERPEGSISTLTIQRTEQRDSAMYRCASSLKMAGGSGANVLTFGAGSRLTVL.

The chain combines TRBV28 with TRBJ2-7; 12 bases match TRBD1. Germline assignment: CDR1 MDHEN and CDR2 SYDVKM. The V and J ends lost 5 bases and 7 bases, in that order; junction bases with no gene match: 9. The CDR3 contains 15 residues. CDR3 in DNA: TGTGCCAGCAGTACCATTGGGACAGGGGGCCGGGAGCAGTACTTC. This encodes CASSTIGTGGREQYF.

This chain uses TRBV11-2 with TRBJ2-5; no reliable D call. Germline V CDR1 and CDR2: SGHAT, FQNNGV. V dropped 5 bases and J dropped 3 bases, with 16 bases sitting between them. The CDR3 loop spans 15 amino acids. CDR3 loop: CASSPRYEAKETQYF. CDR3 DNA sequence: TGTGCCAGCAGCCCACGTTATGAGGCAAAAGAGACCCAGTACTTC.

This chain links TRBV23-1 with TRBJ1-5; tentative D call: TRBD1 (6 bases). TRBV23-1 is given ORF status, its function remaining uncertain. The CDR3 extends over 18 amino acids. V was cut by 4 bases and J by 3 bases, with 22 bases left in between. CDR3 sequence reads: CASSPDPQGLTANQPQHF. For the CDR3, the DNA is TGCGCCAGCAGTCCCGACCCCCAGGGGCTGACAGCCAATCAGCCCCAGCATTTT.

This chain links TRBV6-5 with TRBJ1-2; D possibly corresponds to TRBD1 (6 bases). The V and J ends lost 4 bases and 8 bases respectively, with 14 bases between them. The germline CDR1 and CDR2 sequences are MNHEY and SVGAGI. This CDR3 region has 13 residues. The CDR3 DNA sequence: TGTGCCAGCAGTTTTAGCACAGGGAGCGGCTACACCTTC. Protein product: CASSFSTGSGYTF.

The rearrangement uses TRBV11-1 and TRBJ2-1, with D possibly matching TRBD1 (5 bases). Germline-derived CDR1 and CDR2 are SGHAT and FQDESV (reference sequence). V was cut by 3 bases and J by 3 bases, with 15 bases left in between. This CDR3 is built from 16 residues. The CDR3 is CASSFTSSGRYNEQFF. The CDR3 nucleotides read TGTGCCAGCAGCTTTACCTCTTCAGGGCGCTACAATGAGCAGTTCTTC.

The rearrangement joins TRBV19 to TRBJ2-3; 8 positions match TRBD1. J gave up 6 bases and V 5 bases, and 4 bases lay outside the gene matches. The CDR3 is 13 residues long. Germline loops: CDR1 LNHDA, CDR2 SQIVND (reference sequence). CDR3 coding DNA: TGTGCCAGTAGTCCCCACAGGGGGGATACGCAGTATTTT. Protein: CASSPHRGDTQYF.

A few counts support this clone. The chain combines TRBV28 with TRBJ2-7; TRBD1 agrees at 9 bases. V shed 8 bases, J shed 6 bases, and the junction held 14 bases outside the gene matches. In germline, CDR1 is MDHEN, CDR2 SYDVKM. This CDR3 region has 15 residues. The CDR3 is CASGWRDRARREQYF. CDR3 in DNA: TGTGCCAGCGGTTGGAGGGACAGGGCCAGACGCGAGCAGTACTTC.

The chain combines TRBV5-1 with TRBJ2-7, with TRBD2 matching over 8 bases. V lost 4 bases and J lost 2; bases outside the gene matches: 5. The CDR3 is made up of 14 amino acids. The V gene's germline CDR1 is SGHRS and CDR2 YFSETQ. The chain's CDR3 is CASSHIAGPYEQYF. As DNA, the CDR3 is TGCGCCAGCAGCCATATAGCGGGACCCTACGAGCAGTACTTC.

This clone was seen more than once but under ten times. The CDR3 here is CASSLGRSTDTQYF. CDR3 coding DNA: TGTGCCAGCAGCTTAGGGCGGAGTACGGATACGCAGTATTTT. V usage is TRBV11-3 and J usage is TRBJ2-3, with D hard to call. There are 14 residues in the CDR3. Germline CDR1 is SGHNT and CDR2 is YENEEA. Trimming took 1 base from V and 6 from J, leaving 11 bases between them.

This clone was seen only once. J is TRBJ2-7 and V is TRBV7-9; unclear D gene. Germline V gene data show CDR1 as SEHNR and CDR2 as FQNEAQ (reference sequence). CDR3 length: 13 residues. V lost 1 base and J 2 bases, leaving 6 bases between the germline ends. DNA of the CDR3: TGTGCCAGCAGCTTAGGTCTAGCCTACGAGCAGTACTTC. Amino acids: CASSLGLAYEQYF. Complete variable domain (other parts from reference TRBV7-9 and TRBJ2-7): DTGVSQNPRHKITKRGQNVTFRCDPISEHNRLYWYRQTLGQGPEFLTYFQNEAQLEKSRLLSDRFSAERPKGSFSTLEIQRTEQGDSAMYLCASSLGLAYEQYFGPGTRLTVT.

The chain is built from TRBV5-1 and TRBJ2-2; a weak D match, TRBD1 (5 bases). This CDR3 is 16 amino acids long. Germline V gives CDR1 SGHRS, CDR2 YFSETQ. Between the trimmed V and J ends, which lost 4 bases and 5 bases, there was a span of 18 bases. DNA for the CDR3: TGCGCCAGCAGCCCCGGCTCCGGCAGGGTAACCGGGGAGCTGTTTTTT. This encodes CASSPGSGRVTGELFF.

The CDR3 region is CAWSAGTGNTIYF. In nucleotides, the CDR3 is TGTGCCTGGAGTGCAGGGACTGGAAACACCATATATTTT. The V gene is TRBV30, the J gene TRBJ1-3; a weak D match, TRBD1 (5 bases). The CDR3 runs to 13 residues. The germline CDR1 and CDR2 sequences are GTSNPN and SVGIG (reference sequence). V lost 1 base, J lost 2 bases, and 6 bases lay in between.

The genes are TRBV7-9 and TRBJ2-3, with 12 bases identical to TRBD2. Germline CDR1 and CDR2: SEHNR and FQNEAQ (reference sequence). There are 17 residues in the CDR3. The V segment lost 4 bases and the J segment 3 bases; nucleotides outside the gene matches: 8. The CDR3 loop is CASSSLGLAGNTDTQYF. In DNA, the CDR3 is TGTGCCAGCAGCTCCCTAGGACTAGCGGGAAATACAGATACGCAGTATTTT.

This clone was found a few times. The V gene is TRBV30, the J gene TRBJ1-3; TRBD1 aligns across 8 bases. The CDR3 sequence is 21 residues long. Germline V gene sequence: CDR1 GTSNPN, CDR2 SVGIG (reference sequence). J gave up 0 bases and V 3 bases, and 22 bases lay outside the gene matches. CDR3 amino acids: CAWSLSPGQGGSSYSGNTIYF. The CDR3 coding sequence is TGTGCCTGGAGCCTATCCCCCGGACAGGGAGGTTCTTCTTACTCTGGAAACACCATATATTTT.

The chain links TRBV7-9 to TRBJ2-3, with a weak D call TRBD1 (6 bases). V lost 4 bases to trimming and J lost 14 bases, with 19 bases between them. CDR1 is SEHNR and CDR2 is FQNEAQ in the germline V gene (reference sequence). The CDR3 consists of 13 residues. CDR3 residues: CASSSSTGTYRYF. CDR3 coding DNA: TGTGCCAGCAGCTCGTCAACCGGGACATATCGGTATTTT.

The chain uses TRBV6-5 and TRBJ1-1; TRBD1 matches 7 bases. The germline CDR1 and CDR2 sequences are MNHEY and SVGAGI. V was clipped by 6 bases and J by 3 bases; unmatched bases: 4. CDR3 length equals 13 residues. The CDR3 spells CASRDRLDTEAFF. CDR3 in DNA: TGTGCCAGCAGGGACAGGTTGGACACTGAAGCTTTCTTT.

The V call is TRBV5-1, the J call TRBJ1-4; D call uncertain. The CDR3 spans 13 residues. Looked up from germline, CDR1 is SGHRS and CDR2 is YFSETQ. V lost 5 bases and J 4 bases, leaving 9 bases between the germline ends. For the CDR3, the DNA is TGCGCCAGCAGACTTATCGGTAATGAAAAACTGTTTTTT. Translated: CASRLIGNEKLFF.

V and J are TRBV5-1 and TRBJ2-5; D remains ambiguous. The V and J ends lost 2 bases and 4 bases respectively, with 3 bases between them. Germline lookup yields CDR1 SGHRS and CDR2 YFSETQ. This CDR3 comprises 11 residues. The CDR3 reads CASSFLETQYF. As DNA, the CDR3 is TGCGCCAGCAGCTTCCTAGAGACCCAGTACTTC.

This chain links TRBV25-1 with TRBJ2-1; D might be TRBD1 (5 bases). Germline values: CDR1 MGHDK, CDR2 SYGVNS. This CDR3 region has 15 residues. The germline V and J ends were trimmed by 4 bases and 5 bases, with 15 bases remaining between them. Here the CDR3 DNA reads TGTGCCAGCAGTGCCACAGGAGTGTTCAACAATGAGCAGTTCTTC. It encodes CASSATGVFNNEQFF.

The V gene is TRBV19, the J gene TRBJ2-2, with TRBD1 matching 10 bases. The germline V gene has CDR1 LNHDA and CDR2 SQIVND (reference sequence). The CDR3 consists of 16 residues. The ends lost 6 bases at V and 4 bases at J; junction bases unmatched: 8. CDR3 bases: TGTGCCAGTAGCCGGGACAGGGGAACGGCCACCGGGGAGCTGTTTTTT. Its protein is CASSRDRGTATGELFF.

The J gene is TRBJ2-2, the V gene TRBV5-1; the match to TRBD1 covers 8 bases. The CDR3 runs 15 residues. V dropped 4 bases and J dropped 2; count of bases not matched to a gene: 4. Germline V lookup: CDR1 SGHRS, CDR2 YFSETQ. CDR3 protein: CASSVDRANTGELFF. In DNA form, the CDR3 reads TGCGCCAGCAGCGTGGACAGGGCTAACACCGGGGAGCTGTTTTTT.